This T cell receptor (beta chain) was profiled in a study of CD8+CD57+ T cells in acquired aplastic anemia. Background on the study: Isolated CD4+ and CD8+ cells, once sorted, yielded DNA averaging around 3 ug. Study-level points and caveats: Researchers reported that CD8+ Simpson's diversity was not significantly different in patients versus controls.

Patients chosen for sequencing had shown CD8+CD57+ cell expansion by flow cytometry. Each patient carried a diagnosis of severe acquired aplastic anemia. Profiling of TCR beta VDJ combinations and CDR3 sequences used genomic DNA as template. TCRdb independently ran MiXCR on the reads; one entry per CDR3 protein. The sample lists under 350,000 distinct CDR3 sequences, about 50% seen once, with 1% to 1.5% in the top ten. With respect to this clonotype: No antigen is known for it.

This sequence originates from a human donor with aplastic anemia. Source material: sorted CD4+, CD8+, or CD8+CD57+ T cells (not recorded which) from PBMCs.

The CDR3 DNA reads as TGTGCCAGCAGCCCTAATCGCGGGGAGCTGTTTTTT. Protein product: CASSPNRGELFF. J is TRBJ2-2 and V is TRBV7-2; D gene unclear. V was pared by 5 bases and J by 7 bases, with 8 bases between. There are 12 residues in the CDR3. Per the germline V gene, CDR1 is SGHTA and CDR2 is FQGNSA.